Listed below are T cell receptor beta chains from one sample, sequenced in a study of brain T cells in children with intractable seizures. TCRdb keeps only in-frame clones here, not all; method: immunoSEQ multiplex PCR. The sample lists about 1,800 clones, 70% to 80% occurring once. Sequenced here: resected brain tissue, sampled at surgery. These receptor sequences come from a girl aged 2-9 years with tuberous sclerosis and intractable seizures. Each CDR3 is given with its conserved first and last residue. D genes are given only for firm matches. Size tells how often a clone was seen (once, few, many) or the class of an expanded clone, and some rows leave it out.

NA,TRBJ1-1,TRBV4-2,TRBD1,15,TGTGCCAGCAGCCAACCGCGGGACAGGTCTACTGAAGCTTTCTTT,CASSQPRDRSTEAFF
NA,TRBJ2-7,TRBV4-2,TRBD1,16,TGTGCCAGCAGCCACCTAACCGGGACAGGGGCCTACGAGCAGTACTTC,CASSHLTGTGAYEQYF
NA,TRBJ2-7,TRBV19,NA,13,TGTGCCAGTAGTTCGGGGCCAAAAGTCGAGCAGTACTTC,CASSSGPKVEQYF
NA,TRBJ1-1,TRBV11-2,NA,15,TGTGCCAGCAGCACCACGACGGACAGTTTCTGGAGAGCTTTCTTT,CASSTTTDSFWRAFF
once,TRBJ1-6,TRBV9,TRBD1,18,TGTGCCAGCAGCCCCCGGACAGGGGGCGGCTCCTATAATTCACCCCTCCACTTT,CASSPRTGGGSYNSPLHF
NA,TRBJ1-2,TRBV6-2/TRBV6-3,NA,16,TGTGCCAGCAGTTACGCCGACGTGGGAAGGAGCTATGGCTACACCTTC,CASSYADVGRSYGYTF
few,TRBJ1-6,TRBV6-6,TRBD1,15,TGTGCCAGCAGTTACGGGACAGGGGGTAATTCACCCCTCCACTTT,CASSYGTGGNSPLHF
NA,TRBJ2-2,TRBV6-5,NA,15,TGTGCCAGCAGTTCTCGACTAGACTCCGCCGGGGAGCTGTTTTTT,CASSSRLDSAGELFF
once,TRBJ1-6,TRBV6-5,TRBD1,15,TGTGCCAGCAGTTACGGGACAGGGGGTAATTCACCCCTCCACTTT,CASSYGTGGNSPLHF
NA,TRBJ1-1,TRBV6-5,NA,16,TGTGCCAGCAGTTTCTTTGGGGGCTGGGGGTTCACTGAAGCTTTCTTT,CASSFFGGWGFTEAFF
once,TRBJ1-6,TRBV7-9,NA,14,TGTGCCAGCAGCTTAACGGACGTCAATTCACCCCTCCACTTT,CASSLTDVNSPLHF
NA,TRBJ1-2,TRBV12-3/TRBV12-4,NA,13,TGTGCCAGCAGTTTCGCGGGCAACTATGGCTACACCTTC,CASSFAGNYGYTF
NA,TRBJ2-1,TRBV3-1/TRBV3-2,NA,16,TGTGCCAGCAGCCAAGAGGGGGGCTATGCCTACAATGAGCAGTTCTTC,CASSQEGGYAYNEQFF
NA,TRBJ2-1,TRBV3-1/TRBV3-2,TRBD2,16,TGTGCCAGCAGCTACGCTAGCGGAAGCTCCTACAATGAGCAGTTCTTC,CASSYASGSSYNEQFF
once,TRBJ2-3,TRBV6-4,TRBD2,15,TGTGCCAGCAGTACTAGCGGCGAAGGAACAGATACGCAGTATTTT,CASSTSGEGTDTQYF
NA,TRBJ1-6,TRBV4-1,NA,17,TGCGCCAGCAGCCAACAAAGGGATCCGGACACTAATTCACCCCTCCACTTT,CASSQQRDPDTNSPLHF
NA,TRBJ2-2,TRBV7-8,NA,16,TGTGCCAGCACCCCGCGAGTGGGTCCCAACACCGGGGAGCTGTTTTTT,CASTPRVGPNTGELFF
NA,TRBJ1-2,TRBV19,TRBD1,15,TGTGCCAGTAGTCCTTATGGGACAGGGAACTATGGCTACACCTTC,CASSPYGTGNYGYTF
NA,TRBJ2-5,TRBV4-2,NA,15,TGTGCCAGCAGCCAAGAGATCGGGGGTGGCGAGACCCAGTACTTC,CASSQEIGGGETQYF
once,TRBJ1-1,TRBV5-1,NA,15,TGCGCCAGCAAAAACCGGACGGGGGGGAACACTGAAGCTTTCTTT,CASKNRTGGNTEAFF
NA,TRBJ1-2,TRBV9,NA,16,TGTGCCAGCAGCGTAGAGAGGAGTGGAGGCGGGCATGGCTACACCTTC,CASSVERSGGGHGYTF
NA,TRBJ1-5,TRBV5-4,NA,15,TGTGCCAGCAGCTTGGGGCGTTGGGCCAATCAGCCCCAGCATTTT,CASSLGRWANQPQHF
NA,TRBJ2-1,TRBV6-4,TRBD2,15,TGTGCCAGCAGTGACCAGGCGGGGGGGGAAAATGAGCAGTTCTTC,CASSDQAGGENEQFF
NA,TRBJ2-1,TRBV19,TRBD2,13,TGTGCCAGTAGTATTGTCGGGGGGGATGAGCAGTTCTTC,CASSIVGGDEQFF
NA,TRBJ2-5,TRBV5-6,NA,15,TGTGCCAGCAGCCACTATGCGGGACAGAAAGAGACCCAGTACTTC,CASSHYAGQKETQYF
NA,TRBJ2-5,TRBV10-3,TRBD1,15,TGTGCCATCAGTTCCCGACAGGGCTCCCAAGAGACCCAGTACTTC,CAISSRQGSQETQYF
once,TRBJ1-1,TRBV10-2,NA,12,TGCGCCAGCAGGCAGGGAACCACTGAAGCTTTCTTT,CASRQGTTEAFF
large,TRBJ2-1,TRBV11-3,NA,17,TGTGCCAGCAGCTTAGATCGTGCGGACACCTCCTACAATGAGCAGTTCTTC,CASSLDRADTSYNEQFF
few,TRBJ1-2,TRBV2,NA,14,TGTGCCAGCACCCCGGAGGGGACTAACTATGGCTACACCTTC,CASTPEGTNYGYTF
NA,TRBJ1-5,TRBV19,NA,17,TGTGCCAGTAGTACCCGGAGCGGGGGACGGGGCAATCAGCCCCAGCATTTT,CASSTRSGGRGNQPQHF
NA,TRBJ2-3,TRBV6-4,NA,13,TGTGCCAGCAGTGCAGACGACACAGATACGCAGTATTTT,CASSADDTDTQYF
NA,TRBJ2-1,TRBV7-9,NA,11,TGTGCCAGCAGTCCCGGATCGATGCAGTTCTTC,CASSPGSMQFF
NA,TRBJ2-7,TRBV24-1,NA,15,TGTGCCACCAGTGATCCCCGTACGCGCTCCTACGAGCAGTACTTC,CATSDPRTRSYEQYF
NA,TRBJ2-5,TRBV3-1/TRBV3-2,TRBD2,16,TGTGCCAGCAGCCAAGAAACTAGCGGGGGGGAACAGACCCAGTACTTC,CASSQETSGGEQTQYF
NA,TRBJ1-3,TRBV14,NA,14,TGTGCCAGCAGCCTAGAGTATTCTGGAAACACCATATATTTT,CASSLEYSGNTIYF
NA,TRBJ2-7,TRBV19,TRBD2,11,TGTGCCAGTAGTACGGGAGGGGAGCAGTACTTC,CASSTGGEQYF
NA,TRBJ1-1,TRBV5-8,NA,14,TGTGCCAGCAGACCAATCCGGGGGAACACTGAAGCTTTCTTT,CASRPIRGNTEAFF
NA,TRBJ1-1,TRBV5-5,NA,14,TGTGCCAGCAGCTTGCAGCTAATGAACACTGAAGCTTTCTTT,CASSLQLMNTEAFF
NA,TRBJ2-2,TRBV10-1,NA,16,TGCGCCAGCAGTGAGTCCGAGGGCTTACACACCGGGGAGCTGTTTTTT,CASSESEGLHTGELFF
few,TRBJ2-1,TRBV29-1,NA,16,TGCAGCGTTGAAGATGGGGGGCCCAGCTCCTACAATGAGCAGTTCTTC,CSVEDGGPSSYNEQFF
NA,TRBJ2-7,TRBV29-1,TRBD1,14,TGCAGCGTTGAAGATCCCGATGACAGGGACGAGCAGTACTTC,CSVEDPDDRDEQYF
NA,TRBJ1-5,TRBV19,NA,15,TGTGCCAGTAGTACAGGGAAGAGAAGCAATCAGCCCCAGCATTTT,CASSTGKRSNQPQHF
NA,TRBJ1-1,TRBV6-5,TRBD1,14,TGTGCCAGCAGTACAGGGGAGACGAACACTGAAGCTTTCTTT,CASSTGETNTEAFF
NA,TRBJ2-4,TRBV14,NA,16,TGTGCCAGCAGCCACCGGGGCGGGGGCGGCGGAAACATTCAGTACTTC,CASSHRGGGGGNIQYF
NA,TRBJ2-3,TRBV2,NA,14,TGTGCCAGCAGCTCCGGGGTCCGGACAGATACGCAGTATTTT,CASSSGVRTDTQYF
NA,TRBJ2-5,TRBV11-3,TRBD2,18,TGTGCCAGCAGCGCTGGACTAGCGGGGGGGCCTGATCCGGAGACCCAGTACTTC,CASSAGLAGGPDPETQYF
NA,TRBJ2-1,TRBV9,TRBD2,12,TGTGCCTCGGCGACTAGCGAGGATGAGCAGTTCTTC,CASATSEDEQFF
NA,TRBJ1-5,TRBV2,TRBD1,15,TGTGCCAGCAGTGTGGACAGGGACAGCAATCAGCCCCAGCATTTT,CASSVDRDSNQPQHF
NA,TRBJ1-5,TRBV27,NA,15,TGTGCCAGCAGTTTAATTGCGAGTGGCAATCAGCCCCAGCATTTT,CASSLIASGNQPQHF
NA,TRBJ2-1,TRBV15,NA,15,TGTGCCACCAGCAGAGTACACGGGGATTACAATGAGCAGTTCTTC,CATSRVHGDYNEQFF
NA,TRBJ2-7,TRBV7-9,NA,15,TGTGCCAGCAGCTCGGACGGTTTGGGCTCCTACGAGCAGTACTTC,CASSSDGLGSYEQYF
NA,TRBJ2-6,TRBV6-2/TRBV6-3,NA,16,TGTGCCAGCAGCCAACTACCGGACTCTGGGGCCAACGTCCTGACTTTC,CASSQLPDSGANVLTF
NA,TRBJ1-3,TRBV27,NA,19,TGTGCCAGCAGTTTCGCCAGACTGGGGTCCGGACCAGGTGGAAACACCATATATTTT,CASSFARLGSGPGGNTIYF
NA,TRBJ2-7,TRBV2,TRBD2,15,TGTGCCAGCAGTCCTGGAGGGACTAGTATCTACGAGCAGTACTTC,CASSPGGTSIYEQYF
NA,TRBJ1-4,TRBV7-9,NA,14,TGTGCCAGCAGGCACGAGGGGACTAATGAAAAACTGTTTTTT,CASRHEGTNEKLFF